The T cell receptor beta chain under discussion was sequenced for a study of blood T cell repertoires in COVID-19 (dated by TCRdb to 2019 to 2021). Notes on the research overall: Collaborator samples came from the United States, Italy and Spain and covered acute and convalescent phases of COVID-19. The prospective study material was composed of cDNA or gDNA derived from T cells, B-cell-depleted T cells, or PBMCs. Deeply sampled blood TCRbeta repertoires from subjects exposed to, actively infected with, or recovered from COVID-19 were included in the dataset. The repertoires were made available in a free public database intended to serve as a resource for research on the immune response to SARS-CoV-2. The samples were drawn from the first 160 participants of the ongoing ImmuneRACE study and from some 1,300 subjects provided by 6 global collaborators. The sample metadata nearly always contained a de-identified subject ID, COVID-19 status, age in years and sex. Where HLA class I and class II types were available, the types were taken from metadata supplied by the sample provider, not from assay-based typing. Study-wide findings and limitations: Clinical and demographic metadata were provided uncurated, with the amount varying by source and participant.

Of note for this clone: The antigen it recognizes is unknown. Nothing much larger sits one base from this clone, and base qualities are not available.

Each collaborating institution followed its own protocols to collect whole blood in K2EDTA tubes. For TCRbeta analysis, collaborator samples were shipped as frozen whole blood, as isolated PBMCs, or as DNA extracted from either sample type. At the junction V is shortened by 8 bases and J by 2 bases; bases outside the gene matches: 4. The CDR3 numbers 14 residues from cysteine through phenylalanine. Only the CDR3 portion is preserved as DNA: 42 bases, with reading frame beginning at the first base. Per the germline V gene, SGHRS is the CDR1 and YFSETQ is the CDR2. TCRbeta CDR3 regions were amplified from genomic DNA using the immunoSEQ Assay, a bias-controlled multiplex PCR. Per the source publication's procedure: Within the assay, amplification of reference gene primers was used to estimate how many nucleated cells each sample contained. Sequence reads were collapsed and filtered to measure the absolute abundance of every unique TCRbeta CDR3 rearrangement. Productive Simpson clonality was computed per sample as the square root of Simpson's diversity index over productive rearrangements. TCRdb holds this immuneACCESS table with in-frame rearrangements only. Some clones are missing; in checked studies, unresolved V genes explain under half, and the rest has no known cause. That table supplies the V and J calls and clone size; D and trimming were determined from the DNA. This sample is represented by about 71,000 clones; around nine tenths of them were singletons. The top ten clonotypes cover under 6.5% of the sample.

Sequenced: peripheral blood. The V and J genes are TRBV5-1 and TRBJ2-5, with 12 bases aligning to TRBD2. This clonotype was obtained from a woman aged 18-35 years with acute or convalescent COVID-19. The DNA sequence is as follows: TGCGCCAGTACGACTAGCGGGGGACAAGAGACCCAGTACTTC. Its coded protein is CASTTSGGQETQYF. The CDR3 plus the reference TRBV5-1 and TRBJ2-5 genes for the other parts give the full variable domain: KAGVTQTPRYLIKTRGQQVTLSCSPISGHRSVSWYQQTPGQGLQFLFEYFSETQRNKGNFPGRFSGRQFSNSRSEMNVSTLELGDSALYLCASTTSGGQETQYFGPGTRLLVL.